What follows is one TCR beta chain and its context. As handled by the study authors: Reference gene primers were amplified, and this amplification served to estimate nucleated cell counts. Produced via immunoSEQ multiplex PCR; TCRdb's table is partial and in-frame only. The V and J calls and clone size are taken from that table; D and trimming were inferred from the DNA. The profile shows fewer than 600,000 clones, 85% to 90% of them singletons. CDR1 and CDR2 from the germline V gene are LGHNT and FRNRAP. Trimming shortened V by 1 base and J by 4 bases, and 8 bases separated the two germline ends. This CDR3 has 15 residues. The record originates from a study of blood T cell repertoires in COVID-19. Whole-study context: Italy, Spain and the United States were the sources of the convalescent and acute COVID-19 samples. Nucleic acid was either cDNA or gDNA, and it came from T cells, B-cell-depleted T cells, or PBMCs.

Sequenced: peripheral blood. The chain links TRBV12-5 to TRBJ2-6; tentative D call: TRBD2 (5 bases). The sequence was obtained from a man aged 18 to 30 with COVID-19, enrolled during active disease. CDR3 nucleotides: TGTGCTAGTGGTTTGGGAGGGATGGGGGCCAACGTCCTGACTTTC. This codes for CASGLGGMGANVLTF.